The 24 T cell receptor beta chains listed next were all sequenced from one sample in a study of CD8 T cells in Susac syndrome. RNA totalling 0.5 to 1 ug underwent reverse transcription with random hexamers. Each CDR3 protein is one row after TCRdb ran MiXCR on the immunoSEQ multiplex PCR reads. This table holds about 200,000 distinct CDR3 sequences, 93% found once. Sequenced sample: CD4+ T cells from PBMCs. These receptors were obtained from a human donor in good health.

In this sample, this clonotype turned up once. This chain uses TRBV6-2 or TRBV6-3 with TRBJ2-2; no definite D call. Germline CDR1 reads MNHEY; CDR2 reads SVGEGT. This CDR3 comprises 11 residues. Trimming removed 6 bases at V and 9 bases at J, with 8 bases between. This chain's CDR3 is CASRRERELFF. CDR3 in DNA: TGTGCCAGCAGAAGAGAGAGGGAGCTGTTTTTT.

V is TRBV12-3 or TRBV12-4 and J is TRBJ1-5, with 7 nucleotides matching TRBD1. Trimming cost V 1 base and J 4 bases; bases outside gene matches: 7. The CDR3 runs to 16 residues. CDR3 sequence: CASSLGRGQANQPQHF. The CDR3, as DNA: TGTGCCAGCAGTTTAGGCCGAGGACAGGCAAATCAGCCCCAGCATTTT.

The chain is built from TRBV4-2 and TRBJ2-5; TRBD1 matches at 9 bases. Trimming removed 3 bases from V and 3 bases from J; junction bases left unmatched: 2. The germline gives CDR1 LGHNA, CDR2 YNFKEQ. There are 14 residues in the CDR3. The chain's CDR3 is CASSQGDREETQYF. Written as DNA, the CDR3 is TGTGCCAGCAGCCAGGGGGACAGGGAAGAGACCCAGTACTTC.

The rearrangement links TRBV6-2 or TRBV6-3 to TRBJ2-1; D is perhaps TRBD2 (6 bases). CDR3 length: 12 amino acids. V was trimmed by 6 bases and J by 8 bases, leaving 11 bases between them. In germline, CDR1 is MNHEY, CDR2 SVGEGT. In nucleotides, the CDR3 is TGTGCCAGCAGCCAGACTAGTCATGAGCAGTTCTTC. Translated, it gives CASSQTSHEQFF.

This chain connects TRBV28 to TRBJ2-7, with D perhaps TRBD2 (5 bases). Germline-derived CDR1 and CDR2 are MDHEN and SYDVKM. The ends were cut back, 5 bases at V and 3 bases at J, with 14 bases in the middle. There are 14 residues in the CDR3. CDR3 sequence: CASSPRAGRYEQYV. The CDR3 DNA reads as TGTGCCAGCAGTCCAAGGGCGGGCCGCTACGAGCAGTACGTC.

The sample holds one count of this clonotype. V is TRBV5-1 and J is TRBJ1-1; 8 bases are shared with TRBD1. The CDR3 has 14 residues. Trimming took 7 bases from V and 5 from J; bases not matched to a gene: 10. Germline CDR1 reads SGHRS; CDR2 reads YFSETQ. The CDR3 coding sequence is TGCGCCAGCGACCCGACAGGGGTGGGAACTGAAGCTTTCTTT. It yields the protein CASDPTGVGTEAFF.

The chain combines TRBV6-6 with TRBJ2-7, with D unresolved. There are 14 residues in the CDR3. Germline V gives CDR1 MNHNY, CDR2 SVGAGI (reference sequence). V lost 2 bases, J lost 4 bases, and 12 bases lay in between. CDR3 sequence reads: CASSYLPGGYEQYF. The CDR3 DNA reads TGTGCCAGCAGTTACCTCCCGGGTGGGTACGAGCAGTACTTC.

The chain combines TRBV20-1 with TRBJ2-1; TRBD1 matches at 7 bases. Germline CDR1 and CDR2: DFQATT and SNEGSKA (reference sequence). Trimming cost V 4 bases and J 6 bases; bases outside gene matches: 21. The CDR3 is 18 residues long. The CDR3: CSAKHLNPLGGPSNEQFF. The CDR3 DNA is TGCAGTGCTAAACACCTGAACCCGTTAGGGGGCCCGAGCAATGAGCAGTTCTTC.

The V call is TRBV5-8, the J call TRBJ2-5, with 10 nucleotides matching TRBD2. Germline V gene data show CDR1 as SGHTS and CDR2 as YDEGEE. With V trimmed by 0 bases and J by 7 bases, 6 bases remained unmatched. CDR3 length: 15 residues. The CDR3 nucleotides read TGTGCCAGCAGCTTGGCCTTCTCTAGCGGGGGGACCCAGTACTTC. Protein: CASSLAFSSGGTQYF. Looking up the rest from reference TRBV5-8 and TRBJ2-5 gives the full variable domain: EAGVTQSPTHLIKTRGQQATLRCSPISGHTSVYWYQQALGLGLQFLLWYDEGEERNRGNFPPRFSGRQFPNYSSELNVNALELEDSALYLCASSLAFSSGGTQYFGPGTRLLVL.

Points on this clonotype: One end of the junction varies from germline; a read error may be responsible. J is TRBJ1-4 and V is TRBV3-1; no clear D. The germline CDR1 and CDR2 sequences are LGHDT and YNNKEL (reference sequence). This CDR3 has 16 amino acids. In DNA, the CDR3 is TGTGCCAGCAGCCAACTCCCCCCTTGGGGTCCGGAAAAACTGCTTTTT. The encoded protein is CASSQLPPWGPEKLLF. Drawing the rest from reference TRBV3-1 and TRBJ1-4, the complete variable domain is DTAVSQTPKYLVTQMGNDKSIKCEQNLGHDTMYWYKQDSKKFLKIMFSYNNKELIINETVPNRFSPKSPDKAHLNLHINSLELGDSAVYFCASSQLPPWGPEKLLFGSGTQLSVL.

This clonotype was counted a few times. The genes are TRBV28 and TRBJ2-7; the D gene is possibly TRBD2 (5 bases). Looked up from germline, CDR1 is MDHEN and CDR2 is SYDVKM. Deletions cut 8 bases from V and 5 bases from J, with 19 bases between. The CDR3 consists of 14 residues. The CDR3 sequence: CASGRPGNRDEQYF. In DNA, the CDR3 is TGTGCCAGCGGAAGACCGGGGAACAGAGACGAGCAGTACTTC.

This chain joins TRBV30 and TRBJ1-6; D possibly corresponds to TRBD1 (5 bases). Germline lookup yields CDR1 GTSNPN and CDR2 SVGIG (reference sequence). The CDR3 extends over 14 amino acids. Between the trimmed V and J ends, which lost 0 bases and 7 bases, there was a span of 10 bases. DNA for the CDR3: TGTGCCTGGAGTGTACACAGGACCAATTCACCCCTCCACTTT. Amino acids: CAWSVHRTNSPLHF.

V and J are TRBV6-6 and TRBJ1-1, with a tentative D call TRBD1 (6 bases). Trimming took off 5 bases at V and 6 bases at J, with 16 bases between the two ends. CDR3 size: 14 residues. The germline gives CDR1 MNHNY, CDR2 SVGAGI (reference sequence). CDR3 in amino acids: CASSTGGGRPEAFF. The CDR3 DNA reads as TGTGCCAGCAGTACCGGGGGGGGGCGACCTGAAGCTTTCTTT.

The CDR3, as DNA: TGTGCCAGCAGTTGGGACAGGGTTTCATCTGGAAACACCATATATTTT. Protein sequence: CASSWDRVSSGNTIYF. The genes are TRBV28 and TRBJ1-3, with 9 bases matching TRBD1. V shed 4 bases, J shed 1 base, and the junction held 5 bases outside the gene matches. Germline V gives CDR1 MDHEN, CDR2 SYDVKM. CDR3 length: 16 amino acids.

This clonotype appeared once. The J gene is TRBJ2-4, the V gene TRBV28; no firm D call. CDR1 and CDR2 (germline): MDHEN, SYDVKM. The CDR3 has 14 residues. V lost 6 bases to trimming and J lost 7 bases, with 16 bases between them. The CDR3 DNA reads as TGTGCCAGCAGCTTCCCCGACTCAACCAACATTCAGTACTTC. Translating it yields CASSFPDSTNIQYF.

The chain carries TRBV20-1 and TRBJ1-2, with D unclear. Trimming removed 5 bases at V and 8 bases at J, with 18 bases between. The CDR3 is made up of 13 amino acids. Germline CDR1 and CDR2: DFQATT and SNEGSKA (reference sequence). CDR3 bases: TGCAGTGCTCAAGACCGACCCCTCTCCGGCTACACCTTC. Protein: CSAQDRPLSGYTF.

The genes are TRBV6-1 and TRBJ2-7; D is unclear. The CDR3 loop spans 14 amino acids. Deletions cut 7 bases from V and 2 bases from J, with 15 bases between. Germline values: CDR1 MNHNS, CDR2 SASEGT. CDR3 DNA sequence: TGTGCCAGCATCCCCGGCCCAAACCCCTACGAGCAGTACTTC. Residues: CASIPGPNPYEQYF.

This CDR3 reads CASSLRDGAVLGEKLFF. The CDR3 DNA is TGTGCCAGCAGTTTAAGGGACGGGGCGGTTCTGGGTGAAAAACTGTTTTTT. The genes are TRBV28 and TRBJ1-4; perhaps TRBD1 as D (5 bases). Between the trimmed V and J ends, which lost 2 bases and 7 bases, there was a span of 20 bases. Germline V gene lookup returns CDR1 MDHEN and CDR2 SYDVKM. This CDR3 is built from 17 residues.

The chain has TRBV5-1 and TRBJ2-3, with D uncertain. This CDR3 is 16 amino acids long. Germline loops: CDR1 SGHRS, CDR2 YFSETQ. V gave up 0 bases and J gave up 0 bases, with 11 bases separating them. Here the CDR3 DNA reads TGCGCCAGCAGCTTGGGTGGTGATCCTAGCACAGATACGCAGTATTTT. Amino acid sequence: CASSLGGDPSTDTQYF.

The genes are TRBV5-1 and TRBJ2-1; 9 bases agree with TRBD1. The CDR3 has 17 residues. V lost 4 bases and J lost 7; bases outside the gene matches: 15. CDR1 and CDR2 (germline): SGHRS, YFSETQ. CDR3 region: CASSPSPPGQGRNEQFF. The CDR3 nucleotides are TGCGCCAGCAGCCCTTCCCCGCCGGGACAGGGAAGGAATGAGCAGTTCTTC.

This rearrangement joins TRBV12-3 or TRBV12-4 to TRBJ1-2; D ambiguous. The CDR3 is 13 residues long. V gave up 5 bases and J gave up 8 bases, with 15 bases separating them. The CDR3 DNA follows: TGTGCCAGCAGTACAGCGACACGGCGGGGCTACACCTTC. This translates into CASSTATRRGYTF.

This clonotype was picked up a small number of times. In nucleotides, the CDR3 is TGCAGCGTTGGGAAAAGAGGAGAGACCCAGTACTTC. This codes for CSVGKRGETQYF. This sequence joins TRBV29-1 and TRBJ2-5; D ambiguous. The length of the CDR3 is 12 residues. V lost 4 bases to trimming and J lost 4 bases, with 10 bases between them. Per germline, CDR1 SQVTM and CDR2 ANQGSEA. Drawing the rest from reference TRBV29-1 and TRBJ2-5, the complete variable domain is SAVISQKPSRDICQRGTSLTIQCQVDSQVTMMFWYRQQPGQSLTLIATANQGSEATYESGFVIDKFPISRPNLTFSTLTVSNMSPEDSSIYLCSVGKRGETQYFGPGTRLLVL.

The chain employs TRBV10-3 and TRBJ2-1, with a weak D call TRBD2 (5 bases). This CDR3 has 13 amino acids. Germline V lookup: CDR1 ENHRY, CDR2 SYGVKD. The CDR3 here is CGSGKGLEYEQFF. The CDR3 DNA is TGTGGTTCGGGGAAGGGTCTGGAGTATGAGCAGTTCTTC.

This chain links TRBV20-1 with TRBJ2-5; 8 bases agree with TRBD2. Germline CDR1 and CDR2: DFQATT and SNEGSKA (reference sequence). Losses at the gene ends were 2 bases for V and 6 bases for J; bases not matched to a gene: 8. This CDR3 spans 14 amino acids. The CDR3 sequence: CSARTSGGGKTQYF. The CDR3 bases are TGCAGTGCTAGAACCAGCGGGGGCGGGAAGACCCAGTACTTC.